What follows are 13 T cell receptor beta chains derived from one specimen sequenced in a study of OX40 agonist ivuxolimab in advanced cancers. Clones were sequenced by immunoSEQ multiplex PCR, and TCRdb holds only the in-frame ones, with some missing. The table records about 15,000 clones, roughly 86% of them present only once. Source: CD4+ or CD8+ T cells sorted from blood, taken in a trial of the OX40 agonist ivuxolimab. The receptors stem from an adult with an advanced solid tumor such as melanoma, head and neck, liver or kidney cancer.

CDR3 amino acids: CSAFWGTQYF. Written as DNA, the CDR3 is TGCAGTGCTTTTTGGGGGACCCAGTACTTC. This chain joins TRBV20-1 and TRBJ2-5; no clear D. Trimming took off 5 bases at V and 7 bases at J, with 8 bases between the two ends. Germline-derived CDR1 and CDR2 are DFQATT and SNEGSKA (reference sequence). The CDR3 totals 10 residues.

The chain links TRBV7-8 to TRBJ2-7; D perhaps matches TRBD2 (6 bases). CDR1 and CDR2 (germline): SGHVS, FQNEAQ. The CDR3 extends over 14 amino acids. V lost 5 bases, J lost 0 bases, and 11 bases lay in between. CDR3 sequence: CASSRASDSYEQYF. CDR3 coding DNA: TGTGCCAGCAGCCGCGCTAGCGACTCCTACGAGCAGTACTTC.

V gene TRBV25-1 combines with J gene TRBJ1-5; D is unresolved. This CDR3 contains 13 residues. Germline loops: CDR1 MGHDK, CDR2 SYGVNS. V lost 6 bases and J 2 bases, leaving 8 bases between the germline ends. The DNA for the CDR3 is TGTGCCAGCAGCCCCCCCGGCAATCAGCCCCAGCATTTT. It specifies CASSPPGNQPQHF.

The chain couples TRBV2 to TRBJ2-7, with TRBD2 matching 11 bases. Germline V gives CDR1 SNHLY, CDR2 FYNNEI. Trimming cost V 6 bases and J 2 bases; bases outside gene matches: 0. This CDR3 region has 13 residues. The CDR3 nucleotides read TGTGCCAGCAGGGGACTAGCGGCCTACGAGCAGTACTTC. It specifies CASRGLAAYEQYF.

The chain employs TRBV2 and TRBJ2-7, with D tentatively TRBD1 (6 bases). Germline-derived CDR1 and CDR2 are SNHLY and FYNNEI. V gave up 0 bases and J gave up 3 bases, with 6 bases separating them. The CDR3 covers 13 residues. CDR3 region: CASSEADSYEQYF. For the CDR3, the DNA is TGTGCCAGCAGTGAAGCGGACAGCTACGAGCAGTACTTC.

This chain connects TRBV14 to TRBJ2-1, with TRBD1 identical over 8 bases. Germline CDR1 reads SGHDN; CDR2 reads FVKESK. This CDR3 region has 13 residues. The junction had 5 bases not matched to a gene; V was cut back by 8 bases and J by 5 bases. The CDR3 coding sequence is TGTGCCAGCGCCGGGACAGGTCACAATGAGCAGTTCTTC. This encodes CASAGTGHNEQFF.

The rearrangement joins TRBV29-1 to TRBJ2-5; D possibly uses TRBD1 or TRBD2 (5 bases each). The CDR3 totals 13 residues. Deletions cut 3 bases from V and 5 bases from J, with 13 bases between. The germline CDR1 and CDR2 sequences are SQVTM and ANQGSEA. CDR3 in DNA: TGCAGCGTTGACGGGGACCGCGGGGAGACCCAGTACTTC. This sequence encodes CSVDGDRGETQYF.

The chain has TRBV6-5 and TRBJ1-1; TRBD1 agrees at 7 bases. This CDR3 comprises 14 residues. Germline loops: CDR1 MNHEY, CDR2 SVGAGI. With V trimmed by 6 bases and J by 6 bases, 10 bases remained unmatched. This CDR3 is CASSPDRVPPEAFF. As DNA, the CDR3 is TGTGCCAGCAGCCCAGACAGGGTCCCACCTGAAGCTTTCTTT.

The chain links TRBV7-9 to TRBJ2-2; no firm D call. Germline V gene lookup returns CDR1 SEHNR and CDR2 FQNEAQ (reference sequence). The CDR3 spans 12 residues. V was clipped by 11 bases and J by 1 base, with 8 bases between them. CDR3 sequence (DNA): TGTGCCTCCCGATTGAACACCGGGGAGCTGTTTTTT. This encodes CASRLNTGELFF.

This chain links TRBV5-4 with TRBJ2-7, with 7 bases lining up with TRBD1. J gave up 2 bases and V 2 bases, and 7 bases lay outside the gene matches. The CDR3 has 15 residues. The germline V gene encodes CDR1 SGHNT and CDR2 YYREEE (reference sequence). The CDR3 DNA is TGTGCCAGCAGCTTATTCGGGACAGTTACCTACGAGCAGTACTTC. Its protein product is CASSLFGTVTYEQYF. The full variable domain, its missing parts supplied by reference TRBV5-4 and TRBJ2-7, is ETGVTQSPTHLIKTRGQQVTLRCSSQSGHNTVSWYQQALGQGPQFIFQYYREEENGRGNFPPRFSGLQFPNYSSELNVNALELDDSALYLCASSLFGTVTYEQYFGPGTRLTVT.

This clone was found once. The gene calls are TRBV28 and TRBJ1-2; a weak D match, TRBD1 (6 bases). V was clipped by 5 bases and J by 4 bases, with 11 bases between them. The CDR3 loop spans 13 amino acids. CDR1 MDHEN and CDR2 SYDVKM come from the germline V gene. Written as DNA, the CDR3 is TGTGCCAGCAGTGGGGGGCGGCTCTATGGCTACACCTTC. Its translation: CASSGGRLYGYTF.

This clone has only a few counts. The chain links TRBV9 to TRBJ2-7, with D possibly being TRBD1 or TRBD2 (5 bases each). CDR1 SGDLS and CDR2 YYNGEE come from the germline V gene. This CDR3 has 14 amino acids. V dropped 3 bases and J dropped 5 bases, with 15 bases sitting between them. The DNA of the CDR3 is TGTGCCAGCAGCGGACCGGGACGGCCCCACGAGCAGTACTTC. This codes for CASSGPGRPHEQYF.

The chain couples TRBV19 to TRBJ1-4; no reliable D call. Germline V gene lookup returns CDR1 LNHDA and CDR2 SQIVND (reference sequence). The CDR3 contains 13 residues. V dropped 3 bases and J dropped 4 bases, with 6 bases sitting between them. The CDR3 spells CASSMYSNEKLFF. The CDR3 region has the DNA TGTGCCAGTAGTATGTACAGTAATGAAAAACTGTTTTTT.